The present entry profiles one T cell receptor beta chain with its context. What it binds is not known. The CDR3 extends over 15 amino acids. CDR1 is MDHEN and CDR2 is SYDVKM in the germline V gene. The ends lost 7 bases at V and 2 bases at J; junction bases unmatched: 11. The entry originates in a study of blood T cells in healthy people across ages. General observations from the study: When set beside aged donors, long-lived donors presented more naive CD4+ cells and higher diversity.

Through a sample-barcoded 5' primer and a J-beta primer mix, a second PCR was run for roughly 6 to 12 cycles. At least 2.5 million CDR3-containing paired-end reads were obtained per sample. TCRdb analysed the 5' RACE reads with MiXCR anew, one entry per CDR3 protein. The sample has some 1.6 million distinct CDR3 sequences; about 31% are singletons. Input material: blood. This chain uses TRBV28 with TRBJ2-7, with 7 bases matching TRBD2. The TCR comes from a young woman in good health. The CDR3 spells CASIPRLAVTYEQYF. CDR3 coding DNA: TGTGCCAGCATTCCTCGACTAGCAGTCACCTACGAGCAGTACTTC.